This T cell receptor beta chain was recovered during a study of radiotherapy plus CTLA-4 blockade in lung cancer listed by TCRdb under 2018. Turning to the overall study: Objective responses were observed in roughly a sixth of enrolled patients, and disease control was achieved in approximately 29%.

The method behind the library was the immunoSEQ multiplex PCR assay. Not all clones reach the TCRdb copy of this immuneACCESS table, which keeps in-frame sequences only. Checked studies attribute under half of the gap to unresolved V genes and leave the rest unexplained. Counted in this sample were over 95,000 clones; 65% to 85% of them appeared once. The ten most abundant clones make up 2.5% to 3.5% of the sample. In this study, focal radiation therapy paired with CTLA-4 blockade (ipilimumab) was tested in patients who had chemo-refractory metastatic non-small-cell lung cancer. The paper's findings and limits, for the study overall: The strongest predictors of response were reported to be early dynamic shifts in blood T cell clones along with a rise in serum interferon-beta following radiation. After treatment with radiotherapy and ipilimumab, TCR clones that originated in tumors expanded in peripheral blood.

Note on this clone: Which antigen it targets is not known. Base qualities are missing; no much larger clone stands one base away.

V loses 3 bases, J loses 11 bases, and the germline ends lie 19 bases apart. Via the germline V gene, CDR1 is LGHNA and CDR2 YSLEER. From the cysteine through the phenylalanine, the CDR3 covers 14 amino acids. The read is trimmed to its CDR3 DNA, 42 bases read in frame from base 1. Here the chain combines TRBV4-3 and TRBJ1-1; TRBD1 is perhaps the D gene, given 5 matching bases. This specimen was peripheral blood, taken from a patient treated with radiotherapy plus ipilimumab. The sequence was collected from a human donor with non-small cell lung cancer who had a partial response to radiotherapy plus ipilimumab. Some clones in this sample may be carry-over from other donors' samples. CDR3 loop: CASSQDTGDRRAFF. The nucleotides are TGCGCCAGCAGCCAGGACACGGGGGATCGACGGGCTTTCTTT.